This T cell receptor (beta chain) was identified during a study of shared clonotypes between healthy human individuals. As to this clone: What it binds is unknown.

This CDR3 contains 17 residues. With 2 bases clipped from V and 1 base from J, the junction kept 6 bases outside the gene matches. Germline loops: CDR1 LGHNA, CDR2 YNFKEQ. Every donor was a Caucasian adult from Nashville, Tennessee. Profiled with immunoSEQ multiplex PCR; TCRdb holds only in-frame clones, not every one. Of a few hundred thousand clones detected, roughly three quarters appear once; the ten largest clones hold around 12%. Whole-study results and caveats: Blood alone was sampled, and tissue repertoires likely differ.

This sequence was found in a woman between 40 and 50 years old in good health. Some clones in this sample may be carry-over from other donors' samples. The sequencing input was PBMCs. The chain employs TRBV4-2 and TRBJ2-2; 8 bases match TRBD1. CDR3 amino acids: CASSQNPGQVNTGELFF. The CDR3 DNA is TGTGCCAGCAGCCAAAACCCGGGACAGGTGAACACCGGGGAGCTGTTTTTT.